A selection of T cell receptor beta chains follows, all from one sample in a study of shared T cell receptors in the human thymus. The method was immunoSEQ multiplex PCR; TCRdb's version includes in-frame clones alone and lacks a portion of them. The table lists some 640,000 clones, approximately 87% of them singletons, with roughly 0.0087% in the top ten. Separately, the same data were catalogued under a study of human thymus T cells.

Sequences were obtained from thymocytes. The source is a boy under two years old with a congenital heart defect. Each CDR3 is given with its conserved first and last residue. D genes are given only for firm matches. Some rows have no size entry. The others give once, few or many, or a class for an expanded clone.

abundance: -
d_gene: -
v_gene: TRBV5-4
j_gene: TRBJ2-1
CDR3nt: TGTGCCAGCAGCTTGGCCGAGCGGTCCTACAATGAGCAGTTCTTC
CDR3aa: CASSLAERSYNEQFF

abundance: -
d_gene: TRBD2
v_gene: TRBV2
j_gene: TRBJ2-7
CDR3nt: TGTGCCAGCAGGGCATCTAGCGGGAGACTCTACGAGCAGTACTTC
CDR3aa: CASRASSGRLYEQYF

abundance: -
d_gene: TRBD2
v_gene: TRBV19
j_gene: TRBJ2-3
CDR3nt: TGTGCCAGTAGTATGCCCGCACTAGCGGGGGGTGCGCGGGTAGATACGCAGTATTTT
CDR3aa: CASSMPALAGGARVDTQYF

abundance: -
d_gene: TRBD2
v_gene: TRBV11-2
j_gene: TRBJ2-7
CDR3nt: TGTGCCAGCAGCTATACACTGGGGGGGGGCTACGAGCAGTACTTC
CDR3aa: CASSYTLGGGYEQYF

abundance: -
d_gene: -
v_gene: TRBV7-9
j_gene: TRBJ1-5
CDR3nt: TGTGCCAGCAGCCACGGGAATCAGCCCCAGCATTTT
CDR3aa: CASSHGNQPQHF

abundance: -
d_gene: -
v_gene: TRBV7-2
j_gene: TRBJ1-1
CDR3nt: TGTGCCAGCAGCTTAATGGGGTACGGGGACACTGAAGCTTTCTTT
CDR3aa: CASSLMGYGDTEAFF

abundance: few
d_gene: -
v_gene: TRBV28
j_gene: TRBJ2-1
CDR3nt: TGTGCCAGCAGCCGAGAAGGAGGCGAGCAGTTCTTC
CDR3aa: CASSREGGEQFF

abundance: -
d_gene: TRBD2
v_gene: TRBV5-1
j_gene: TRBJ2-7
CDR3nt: TGCGCCAGCAGCAGGGAACCGGGACTAGCGATCAAGGAGCAGTACTTC
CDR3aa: CASSREPGLAIKEQYF

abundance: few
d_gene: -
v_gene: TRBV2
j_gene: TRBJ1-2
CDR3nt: TGTGCCAGCAAGATTGACAGCCGAGGAGGCTACACCTTC
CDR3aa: CASKIDSRGGYTF

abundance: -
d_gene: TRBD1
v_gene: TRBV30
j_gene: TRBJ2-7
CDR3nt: TGTGCCTGGAGTGTAATCGGGACAGACGACTCCTACGAGCAGTACTTC
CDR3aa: CAWSVIGTDDSYEQYF

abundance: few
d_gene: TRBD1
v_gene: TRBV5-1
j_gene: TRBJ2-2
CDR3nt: TGCGCCAGCCACACCTCATCGGGACAGGGGGCTTACGACGGGGAGCTGTTTTTT
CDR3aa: CASHTSSGQGAYDGELFF

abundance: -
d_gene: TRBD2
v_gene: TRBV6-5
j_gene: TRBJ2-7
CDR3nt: TGTGCCAGCAGCCCGGGAGGCCGCTACGAGCAGTACTTC
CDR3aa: CASSPGGRYEQYF

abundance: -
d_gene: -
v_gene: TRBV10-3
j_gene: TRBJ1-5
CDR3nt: TGTGCCATCAGTGAGGGGCAGCATAGCAATCAGCCCCAGCATTTT
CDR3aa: CAISEGQHSNQPQHF

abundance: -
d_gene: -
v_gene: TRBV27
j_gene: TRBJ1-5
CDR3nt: TGTGCCAGCAGAAACAAGGGGGTCGAGAATCAGCCCCAGCATTTT
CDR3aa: CASRNKGVENQPQHF

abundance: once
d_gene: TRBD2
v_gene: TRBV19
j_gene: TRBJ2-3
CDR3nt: TGTGCCAGCCGTAGCGGGCCTAGCACAGATACGCAGTATTTT
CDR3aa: CASRSGPSTDTQYF

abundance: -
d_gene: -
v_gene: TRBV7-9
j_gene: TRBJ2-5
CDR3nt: TGTGCCAGCAGCTGGACAGCTCGGGAGACCCAGTACTTC
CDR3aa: CASSWTARETQYF

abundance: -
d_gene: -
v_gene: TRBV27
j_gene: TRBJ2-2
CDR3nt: TGTGCCAGCAGTTTATACCCTGGGGACTCAGTTCGCACCACCGGGGAGCTGTTTTTT
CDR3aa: CASSLYPGDSVRTTGELFF

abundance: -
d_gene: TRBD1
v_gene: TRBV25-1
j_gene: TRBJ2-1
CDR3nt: TGTGCCAGCAATGAGTACGGACAGGGGGCTGGAGAGCAGTTCTTC
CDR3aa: CASNEYGQGAGEQFF

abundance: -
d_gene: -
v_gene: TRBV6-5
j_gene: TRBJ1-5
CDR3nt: TGTGCCAGCAGTTGCAACTATAATCAGCCCCAGCATTTT
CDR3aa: CASSCNYNQPQHF

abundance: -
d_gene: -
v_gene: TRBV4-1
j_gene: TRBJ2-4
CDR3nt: TGCGCCAGCAGCCAATCCCAACGGAGTCCTGGGGCTTTGGTGGAGATGTACTTC
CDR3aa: CASSQSQRSPGALVEMYF

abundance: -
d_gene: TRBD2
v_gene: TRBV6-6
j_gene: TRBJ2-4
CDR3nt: TGTGCCAGCAGTTATCTAGCGGAAGCCAAAAACATTCAGTACTTC
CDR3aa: CASSYLAEAKNIQYF

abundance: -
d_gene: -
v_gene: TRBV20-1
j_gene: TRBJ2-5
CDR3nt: TGCAGTGCTAGAGAACACGAGACCCAGTACTTC
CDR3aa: CSAREHETQYF

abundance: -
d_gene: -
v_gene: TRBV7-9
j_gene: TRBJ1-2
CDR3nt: TGTGCCAGCAGCTTAGAGGCAGGTTGGAAACATAGCTACACCTTC
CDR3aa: CASSLEAGWKHSYTF

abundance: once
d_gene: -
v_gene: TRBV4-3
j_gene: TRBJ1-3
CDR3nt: TGCGCCAGCAGCCAGATAAGACAAAACTCTGGAAACACCATATATTTT
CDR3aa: CASSQIRQNSGNTIYF

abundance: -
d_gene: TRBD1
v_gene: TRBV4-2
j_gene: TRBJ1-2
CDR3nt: TGTGCCAGCGGAACTTTCACAGGGGGCTATGGCTACACCTTC
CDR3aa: CASGTFTGGYGYTF

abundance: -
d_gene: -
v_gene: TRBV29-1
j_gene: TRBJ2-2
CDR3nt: TGCAGCGTTGAGAGGGACACCGGGGAGCTGTTTTTT
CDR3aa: CSVERDTGELFF

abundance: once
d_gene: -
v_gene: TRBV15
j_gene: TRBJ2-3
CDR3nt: TGTGCCACCAGCAGAGATACTCCAACGCATACGCAGTATTTT
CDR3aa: CATSRDTPTHTQYF

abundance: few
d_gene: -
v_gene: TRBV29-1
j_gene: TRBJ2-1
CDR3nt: TGCAGCGCTACCGACCGAGGGAAGGGTGAGCAGTTCTTC
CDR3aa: CSATDRGKGEQFF

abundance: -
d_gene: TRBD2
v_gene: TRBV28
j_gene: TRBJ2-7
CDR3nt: TGTGCCAGCAGTCCCGAACCTATAGCGGGAGGCCAGGTCTGGGAGCAGTACTTC
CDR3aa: CASSPEPIAGGQVWEQYF

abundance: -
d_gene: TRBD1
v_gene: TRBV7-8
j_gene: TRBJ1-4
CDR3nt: TGTGCCAGCAGCTTAGTCCAGGGGGCTGAAAAACTGTTTTTT
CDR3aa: CASSLVQGAEKLFF

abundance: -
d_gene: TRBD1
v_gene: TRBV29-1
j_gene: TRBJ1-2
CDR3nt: TGCAGCGTTGCTCCAGGGGGCGATTGCTACACCTTC
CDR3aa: CSVAPGGDCYTF

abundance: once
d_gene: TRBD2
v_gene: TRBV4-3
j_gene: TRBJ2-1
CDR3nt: TGCGCCAGCAGCTCCCCGACTAGCTTTGAGCAGTTCTTC
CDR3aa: CASSSPTSFEQFF

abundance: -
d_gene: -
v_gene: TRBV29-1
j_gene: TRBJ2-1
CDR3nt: TGCAGCGTTTGGGGGCCTGGTGGGAGAGCAGACTACAATGAGCAGTTCTTC
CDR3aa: CSVWGPGGRADYNEQFF

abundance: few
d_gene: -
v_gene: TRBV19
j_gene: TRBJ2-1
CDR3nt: TGTGCCAGTAGCCACAATCAGCGTCTATCCCCGTTCTTC
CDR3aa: CASSHNQRLSPFF

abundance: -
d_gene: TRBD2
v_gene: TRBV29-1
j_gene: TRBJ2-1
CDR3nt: TGCAGCGTTGCGGAATGGGGACTAGCGGGAGTCTCCTACAATGAGCAGTTCTTC
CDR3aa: CSVAEWGLAGVSYNEQFF

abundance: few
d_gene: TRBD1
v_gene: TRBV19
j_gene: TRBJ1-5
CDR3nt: TGTGCCAGTAGTAGGACAGGGGTACCCCTCGGACAGCCCCAGCATTTT
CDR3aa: CASSRTGVPLGQPQHF

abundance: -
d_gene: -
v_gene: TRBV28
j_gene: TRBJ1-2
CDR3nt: TGTGCCAGCAGTTCACCCCCGGGGAATGGCTACACCTTC
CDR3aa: CASSSPPGNGYTF

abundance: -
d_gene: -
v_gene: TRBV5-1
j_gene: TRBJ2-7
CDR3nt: TGCGCCAGCAGCTTGACGACTCTCCACCCCTACCCCCTCCCATACGAGCAGTACTTC
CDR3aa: CASSLTTLHPYPLPYEQYF

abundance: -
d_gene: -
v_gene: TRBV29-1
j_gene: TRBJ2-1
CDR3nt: TGCAGCGTTGATCGGACAGGGGCCGCAGCGGGAGTCCACAATGAGCAGTTCTTC
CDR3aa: CSVDRTGAAAGVHNEQFF

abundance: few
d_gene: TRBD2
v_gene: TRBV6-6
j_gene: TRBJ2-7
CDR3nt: TGTGCCAGCACCAAGAGGGAGGGGCTCAGCTCCTACGAGCAGTACTTC
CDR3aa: CASTKREGLSSYEQYF

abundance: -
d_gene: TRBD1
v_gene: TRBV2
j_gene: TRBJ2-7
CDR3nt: TGTGCCAGCAGTGAATGGGACAGGGAGGTGGGGGAGCAGTACTTC
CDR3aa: CASSEWDREVGEQYF

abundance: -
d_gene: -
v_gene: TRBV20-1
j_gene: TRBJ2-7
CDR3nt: TGCAGTTCGAACCCCAGCTACGAGCAGTACTTC
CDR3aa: CSSNPSYEQYF

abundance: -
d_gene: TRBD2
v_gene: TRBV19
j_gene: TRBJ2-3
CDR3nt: TGTGCCAGTAGCCCCTCCGGGACTAGCGGGAGGACGGGCACAGATACGCAGTATTTT
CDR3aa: CASSPSGTSGRTGTDTQYF

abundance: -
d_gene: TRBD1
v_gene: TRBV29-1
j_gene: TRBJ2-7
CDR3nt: TGCAGCGTTGTAGGGGGCGACGAGCAGTACTTC
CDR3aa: CSVVGGDEQYF

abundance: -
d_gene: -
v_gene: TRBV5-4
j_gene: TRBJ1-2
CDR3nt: TGTGCCAGCAGCCCAGGGTATGCGGTTAATGGCTACACCTTC
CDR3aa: CASSPGYAVNGYTF

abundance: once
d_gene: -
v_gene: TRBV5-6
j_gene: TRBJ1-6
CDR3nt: TGTGCCAGCAGCTTGGGGGACAATACCCCAAGGCCAGATTCACCCCTCCACTTT
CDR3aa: CASSLGDNTPRPDSPLHF

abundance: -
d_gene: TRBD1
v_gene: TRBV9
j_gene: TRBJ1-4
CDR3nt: TGTGCCAGCGGGGGTCAGGGGGGCCAAGAAAAACTGTTTTTT
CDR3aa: CASGGQGGQEKLFF

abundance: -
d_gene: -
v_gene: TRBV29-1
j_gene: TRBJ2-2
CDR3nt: TGCAGCGTTGTAGGGGCCCCAGGAGCCGACCGGATGACCGGGGAGCTGTTTTTT
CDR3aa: CSVVGAPGADRMTGELFF

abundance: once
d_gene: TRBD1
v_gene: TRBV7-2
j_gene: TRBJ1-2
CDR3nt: TGTGCCAGCAGCTTAGTACAGGGGTCAGGCTATGGCTACACCTTC
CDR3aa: CASSLVQGSGYGYTF

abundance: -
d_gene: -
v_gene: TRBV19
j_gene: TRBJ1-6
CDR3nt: TGTGCCAGTAGCGGACCCCGATTGGGAGCGGTCGCTGATCCCGGGTCTAAGATACCCCTCCACTTT
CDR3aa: CASSGPRLGAVADPGSKIPLHF

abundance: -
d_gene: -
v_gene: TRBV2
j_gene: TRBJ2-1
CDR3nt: TGTGCCAGCAGTGAAGGGGCAGACGAAGGTCACATTGAGCAGTTCTTC
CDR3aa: CASSEGADEGHIEQFF

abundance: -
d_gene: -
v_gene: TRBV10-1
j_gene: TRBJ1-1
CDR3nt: TGCGCCAGCAGTGACGGTAGCACTGAAGCTTTCTTT
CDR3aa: CASSDGSTEAFF

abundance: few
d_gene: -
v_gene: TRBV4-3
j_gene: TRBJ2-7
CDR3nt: TGCGCCAGCAGCCAAGGCTACTCCTACGAGCAGTACTTC
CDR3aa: CASSQGYSYEQYF

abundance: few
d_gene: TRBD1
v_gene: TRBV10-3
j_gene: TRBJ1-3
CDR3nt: TGTGCCATCGGCGACAGGGCATGGACTGGAAACACCATATATTTT
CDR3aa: CAIGDRAWTGNTIYF

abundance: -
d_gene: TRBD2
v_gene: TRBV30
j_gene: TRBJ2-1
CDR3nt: TGTGCCTGGAGAATAGCGGGACCGGGGGATGAGCAGTTCTTC
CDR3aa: CAWRIAGPGDEQFF

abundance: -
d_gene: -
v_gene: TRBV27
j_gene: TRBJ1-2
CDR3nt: TGTGCCAGCAGTAGGCAGGGGATGTGCGGCTACACCTTC
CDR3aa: CASSRQGMCGYTF

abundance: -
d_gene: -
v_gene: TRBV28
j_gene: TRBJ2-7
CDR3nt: TGTGCCAGCCGAACCCGCTGGTCGGAGTCCTACGAGCAGTACTTC
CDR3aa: CASRTRWSESYEQYF

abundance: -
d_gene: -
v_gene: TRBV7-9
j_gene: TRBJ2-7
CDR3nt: TGTGCCAGCAGCTTAGAGGGTTGGGGGGACGAGGCCTACGAGCAGTACTTC
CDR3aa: CASSLEGWGDEAYEQYF

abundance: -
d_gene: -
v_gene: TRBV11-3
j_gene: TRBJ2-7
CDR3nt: TGTGCCAGCAGCCCTTCCAAAGCGAGAGCCTACGAGCAGTACTTC
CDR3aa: CASSPSKARAYEQYF